These 2 T cell receptor beta chains were all obtained from the same sample, sequenced in a study of cytomegalovirus exposure and HLA in healthy donors. 60 Vbeta and 13 Jbeta primers were used in PCR. The protocol was immunoSEQ multiplex PCR, while the TCRdb copy is restricted to in-frame clones and leaves out a portion. Among over 100,000 clones, 79% were seen once, and the ten largest hold 2.5% to 3%. The sequenced sample was PBMCs. Receptors originate from a woman aged 18 to 35 in good health and CMV-seropositive.

This rearrangement joins TRBV4-2 to TRBJ1-3; TRBD1 aligns across 7 bases. CDR3 length equals 16 residues. Germline values: CDR1 LGHNA, CDR2 YNFKEQ. V was pared by 3 bases and J by 0 bases, with 5 bases of the junction left unmatched. CDR3 sequence (DNA): TGTGCCAGCAGCCAGGAAGGGACAGCCTCTGGAAACACCATATATTTT. Translation: CASSQEGTASGNTIYF.

The chain joins TRBV19 to TRBJ1-1; perhaps TRBD1 as D (6 bases). Per germline, CDR1 LNHDA and CDR2 SQIVND (reference sequence). The CDR3 runs to 15 residues. The V end was cut by 8 bases, the J end by 1 base, with 17 bases between. The CDR3 DNA is TGTGCCAGTTCGCTTACAGGGAACTCGAACACTGAAGCTTTCTTT. It is translated as CASSLTGNSNTEAFF.